Below are 18 T cell receptor beta chains sequenced from a single sample in a study of T-cell memory formation after mild COVID-19. From the 5' RACE reads, TCRdb called clonotypes with MiXCR, one entry per CDR3 protein. The top ten hold under 2.5% of the sample, which has 120,000 to 150,000 distinct CDR3 sequences, 15% to 20% seen once. The sample was PBMCs or a T cell subset sorted from them (not recorded which). The receptors stem from an adult woman who had mild COVID-19 (a few samples of this study predate the infection). Cell type and time point are not known.

The chain has TRBV19 and TRBJ1-4; D is unclear. Germline V gene data show CDR1 as LNHDA and CDR2 as SQIVND (reference sequence). Trimming cost V 4 bases and J 2 bases, with 17 bases left between them. The CDR3 is 17 residues long. In DNA, the CDR3 is TGTGCCAGTAGTAGGGAAGGGAGAGGTTTGACTAATGAAAAACTGTTTTTT. It is translated as CASSREGRGLTNEKLFF.

Only a few counts were recorded for this clonotype. The chain carries TRBV7-8 and TRBJ2-6; D is unclear. Germline CDR1 is SGHVS and CDR2 is FQNEAQ. V gave up 3 bases and J gave up 3 bases, with 3 bases separating them. There are 13 residues in the CDR3. The DNA of the CDR3 is TGTGCCAGCAGCTTTCATGGGGCCAACGTCCTGACTTTC. Protein sequence: CASSFHGANVLTF.

Note on this clonotype: Lacking the conserved final phenylalanine or tryptophan, this CDR3 likely reflects a read error. The chain employs TRBV7-2 and TRBJ2-1, with 10 bases identical to TRBD2. J lost 10 bases, V lost 4 bases, and 10 bases had no gene match. The germline gives CDR1 SGHTA, CDR2 FQGNSA. The CDR3 covers 15 residues. The CDR3 reads CASSSVLAGAGEQFL. CDR3 DNA sequence: TGTGCCAGCAGCTCCGTTCTAGCGGGAGCTGGCGAGCAGTTCTTA.

This clonotype was detected a few times. The gene calls are TRBV7-8 and TRBJ2-3; D is perhaps TRBD1 (7 bases). V was trimmed by 4 bases and J by 2 bases, leaving 13 bases between them. The CDR3 is made up of 15 amino acids. Germline CDR1 and CDR2: SGHVS and FQNEAQ. In DNA form, the CDR3 reads TGTGCCAGCAGCTCCGCGGGACAGCTCACAGATACGCAGTATTTT. Protein sequence: CASSSAGQLTDTQYF.

This clonotype was observed a handful of times. This chain uses TRBV7-6 with TRBJ2-5; no clear D. This CDR3 contains 13 residues. The germline gives CDR1 SGHVS, CDR2 FNYEAQ. Trimming shortened V by 5 bases and J by 0 bases, and 7 bases separated the two germline ends. CDR3 in DNA: TGTGCCAGCAGCCAAAGCAACCAAGAGACCCAGTACTTC. It is translated as CASSQSNQETQYF.

This clonotype came up a few times. For the CDR3, the DNA is TGTGCCAGCAGTTACCCGGGACAGGGATCCTACGAGCAGTACTTC. Translating gives CASSYPGQGSYEQYF. The chain combines TRBV6-5 with TRBJ2-7; 9 nucleotides align to TRBD1. V dropped 2 bases and J dropped 1; count of bases not matched to a gene: 3. Germline values: CDR1 MNHEY, CDR2 SVGAGI. There are 15 residues in the CDR3.

The chain uses TRBV12-3 or TRBV12-4 and TRBJ2-5; TRBD1 aligns across 11 bases. The CDR3 has 16 residues. V shed 4 bases, J shed 6 bases, and the junction held 10 bases outside the gene matches. CDR3 in DNA: TGTGCCAGCAGTTCGGGGGACAGGGGGATCGAAAAGACCCAGTACTTC. Residues: CASSSGDRGIEKTQYF.

The chain employs TRBV4-1 and TRBJ2-3, with D unclear. Trimming cost V 4 bases and J 2 bases, with 25 bases left between them. Looked up from germline, CDR1 is MGHRA and CDR2 is YSYEKL. The CDR3 is 19 residues long. The CDR3 loop is CASSLFWGRSPAFTDTQYF. In nucleotides, the CDR3 is TGCGCCAGCAGCCTCTTCTGGGGTAGGTCCCCCGCTTTCACAGATACGCAGTATTTT.

This chain links TRBV7-2 with TRBJ2-4, with TRBD1 matching over 7 bases. The germline V gene encodes CDR1 SGHTA and CDR2 FQGNSA. J was trimmed by 6 bases and V by 4 bases; bases with no gene match: 6. The CDR3 runs 14 residues. The CDR3, as DNA: TGTGCCAGCAGCTCTGGGGACAGTTTAAACATTCAGTACTTC. Protein product: CASSSGDSLNIQYF.

V gene TRBV5-1 combines with J gene TRBJ2-3; D possibly corresponds to TRBD1 (6 bases). The V end lost 6 bases, the J end lost 6 bases, and 20 bases lay between the germline ends. Germline V gives CDR1 SGHRS, CDR2 YFSETQ. The CDR3 extends over 15 amino acids. The CDR3 DNA sequence: TGCGCCAGCACTCCCCAAACAGGGAAGTCTGATACGCAGTATTTT. This sequence encodes CASTPQTGKSDTQYF. The entire variable domain, with the rest obtained from reference TRBV5-1 and TRBJ2-3, is as follows: KAGVTQTPRYLIKTRGQQVTLSCSPISGHRSVSWYQQTPGQGLQFLFEYFSETQRNKGNFPGRFSGRQFSNSRSEMNVSTLELGDSALYLCASTPQTGKSDTQYFGPGTRLTVL.

This clonotype was picked up a small number of times. V usage is TRBV7-2 and J usage is TRBJ2-3; D not resolved. The germline V and J ends were trimmed by 3 bases and 2 bases, with 6 bases remaining between them. Germline V gene data show CDR1 as SGHTA and CDR2 as FQGNSA. This CDR3 comprises 13 residues. The chain's CDR3 is CASSFPTTDTQYF. Written as DNA, the CDR3 is TGTGCCAGCAGCTTTCCGACCACAGATACGCAGTATTTT.

This clonotype was seen repeatedly, ten times or more. The chain uses TRBV20-1 and TRBJ2-3; 8 nucleotides line up with TRBD2. Germline CDR1 reads DFQATT; CDR2 reads SNEGSKA (reference sequence). V dropped 3 bases and J dropped 1; count of bases not matched to a gene: 3. The CDR3 covers 14 residues. This CDR3 is CSASSAGGTDTQYF. DNA for the CDR3: TGCAGTGCTAGTTCAGCGGGGGGCACAGATACGCAGTATTTT.

The chain has TRBV7-9 and TRBJ1-1; TRBD1 matches 8 bases. Germline V gene data show CDR1 as SEHNR and CDR2 as FQNEAQ (reference sequence). Losses at the gene ends were 5 bases for V and 1 base for J; bases not matched to a gene: 9. CDR3 length equals 16 residues. The CDR3 nucleotides are TGTGCCAGCAGCACAGCCCAGGGGGCGTGGAACACTGAAGCTTTCTTT. Translated: CASSTAQGAWNTEAFF.

This clonotype was found a few times. The V gene is TRBV7-9, the J gene TRBJ1-2; D is uncertain. This CDR3 comprises 14 residues. V lost 6 bases to trimming and J lost 6 bases, with 17 bases between them. Germline V gene lookup returns CDR1 SEHNR and CDR2 FQNEAQ (reference sequence). CDR3 coding DNA: TGTGCCAGCAGAGATTACGGGAGAGCGGATGGCTACACCTTC. Its translation: CASRDYGRADGYTF.

This clonotype was seen ten or more times. The chain has TRBV7-9 and TRBJ2-1; 8 nucleotides agree with TRBD2. Germline V lookup: CDR1 SEHNR, CDR2 FQNEAQ (reference sequence). The V gene end was trimmed by 5 bases and the J gene end by 4 bases; junction bases not matched to a gene: 7. The CDR3 runs to 15 residues. The CDR3 DNA sequence: TGTGCCAGCAGCGTGAATTCGGGAGGGTACAATGAGCAGTTCTTC. This gives the protein CASSVNSGGYNEQFF.

The table lists this clonotype with a few counts. The chain has TRBV7-3 and TRBJ2-1; D not resolved. V was cut by 1 base and J by 5 bases, with 6 bases left in between. CDR3 size: 13 residues. CDR1 and CDR2 (germline): SGHTA, FQGTGA. The CDR3 protein is CASSLRRDNEQFF. The CDR3 nucleotides are TGTGCCAGCAGCTTAAGACGGGACAATGAGCAGTTCTTC.

This clonotype has just a few counts. V gene TRBV7-2 combines with J gene TRBJ2-7, with a tentative D call TRBD2 (6 bases). The V gene's germline CDR1 is SGHTA and CDR2 FQGNSA. CDR3 size: 16 residues. V lost 4 bases, J lost 2 bases, and 18 bases lay in between. CDR3 in amino acids: CASSSSGTGTTYEQYF. The CDR3 DNA is TGTGCCAGCAGCTCCTCGGGGACTGGGACCACCTACGAGCAGTACTTC.

This clonotype came up a few times. The V gene is TRBV7-6, the J gene TRBJ2-2; the D gene is possibly TRBD1 (6 bases). The V end was cut by 5 bases, the J end by 2 bases, with 12 bases between. Per the germline V gene, CDR1 is SGHVS and CDR2 is FNYEAQ. CDR3 size: 15 residues. CDR3 coding DNA: TGTGCCAGCAGCAACCTACAGGGAAACACCGGGGAGCTGTTTTTT. Protein product: CASSNLQGNTGELFF. Full variable domain (rest looked up from reference TRBV7-6 and TRBJ2-2): GAGVSQSPRYKVTKRGQDVALRCDPISGHVSLYWYRQALGQGPEFLTYFNYEAQQDKSGLPNDRFSAERPEGSISTLTIQRTEQRDSAMYRCASSNLQGNTGELFFGEGSRLTVL.